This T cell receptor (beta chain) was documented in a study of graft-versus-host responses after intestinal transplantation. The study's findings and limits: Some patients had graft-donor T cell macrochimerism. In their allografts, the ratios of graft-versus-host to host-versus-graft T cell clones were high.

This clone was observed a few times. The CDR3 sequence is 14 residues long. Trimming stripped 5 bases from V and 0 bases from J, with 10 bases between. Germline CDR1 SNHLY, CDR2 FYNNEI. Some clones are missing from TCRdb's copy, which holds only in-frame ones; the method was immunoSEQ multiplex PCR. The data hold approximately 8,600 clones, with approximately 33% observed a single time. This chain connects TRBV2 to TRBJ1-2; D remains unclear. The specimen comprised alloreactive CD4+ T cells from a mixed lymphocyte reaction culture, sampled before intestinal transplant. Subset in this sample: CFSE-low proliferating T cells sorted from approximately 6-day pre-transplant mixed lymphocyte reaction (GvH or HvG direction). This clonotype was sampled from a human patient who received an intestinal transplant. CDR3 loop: CASSLEYSNYGYTF. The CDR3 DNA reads TGTGCCAGCAGTCTAGAATATTCTAACTATGGCTACACCTTC.